Described below is a single TCR beta chain sequence and its context. No antigen is known for it. The data originate from a study of CD8 T cells in Susac syndrome. Study-wide results and limits: Regarding the TCR sequencing and HLA analysis, the study admitted that a relatively small number of individuals were involved. In Susac syndrome, the CD4+ T cell repertoires did not show clonal expansion.

The CDR3 sequence is 13 residues long. Germline V gene data show CDR1 as DFQATT and CDR2 as SNEGSKA (reference sequence). V was clipped by 4 bases and J by 3 bases, with 13 bases between them. Reverse transcription of roughly 0.5 to 1 ug RNA used random hexamers. By means of immunoSEQ multiplex PCR, TCR beta CDR3 spanning 54 Vbeta and 13 Jbeta underwent amplification. A single record per CDR3 protein comes from TCRdb applying MiXCR to the immunoSEQ multiplex PCR reads. The profile shows around 200,000 distinct CDR3 sequences, about 94% of them singletons. Source material: CD4+ T cells from PBMCs. The source is a human donor with Susac syndrome. The chain combines TRBV20-1 with TRBJ2-7; D unresolved. The CDR3 loop reads CSAISVAGYEQYF. CDR3 coding DNA: TGCAGTGCTATAAGCGTTGCAGGCTACGAGCAGTACTTC.